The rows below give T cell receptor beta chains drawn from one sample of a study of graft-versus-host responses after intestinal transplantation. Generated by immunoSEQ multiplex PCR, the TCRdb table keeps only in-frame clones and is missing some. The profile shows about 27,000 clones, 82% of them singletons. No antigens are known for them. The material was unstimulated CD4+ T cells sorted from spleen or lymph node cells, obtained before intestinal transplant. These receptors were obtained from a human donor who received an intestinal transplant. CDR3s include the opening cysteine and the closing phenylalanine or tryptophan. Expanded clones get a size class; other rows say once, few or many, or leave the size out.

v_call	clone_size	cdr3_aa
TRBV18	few	CASSPQGATEAFF
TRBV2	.	CASRDSNQPQHF
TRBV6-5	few	CASSRGGEQYF
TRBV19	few	CASSIAGRTDTQYF
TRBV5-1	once	CASSPWDIPYEQYF
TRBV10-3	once	CAISESLTSVKNIQYF
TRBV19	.	CASTPRSSSRKNYGYTF
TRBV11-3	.	CASSLDRLAVYF
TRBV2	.	CASLLSNTDTQYF
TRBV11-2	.	CASSLWGQNTGELFF
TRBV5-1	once	CASSSPGQGLTGELFF
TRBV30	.	CAWIRTSGFTDTQYF
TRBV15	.	CATSRGQLYGYTF
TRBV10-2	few	CASSESLPRGLGWFTEAFF
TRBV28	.	CASSHRQGPLGEQYF
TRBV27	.	CASSLPWGSNYGYTF
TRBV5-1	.	CASSLAGQYYEQYF
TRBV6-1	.	CASSEALGQGGSEQFF
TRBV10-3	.	CAISESTSGAYEQYF
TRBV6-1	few	CASSGLSGTGVQPQHF
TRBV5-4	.	CASSLGSGAGGPYEQYF
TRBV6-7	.	CASSQRLAGGDNEQFF
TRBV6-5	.	CASRSPSGTEAFF
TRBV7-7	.	CASRSLSGRPYWYEQYF
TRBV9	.	CASNRDYPDTQYF
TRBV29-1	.	CSVFGLVSGGTEAFF
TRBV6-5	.	CASSYSGSYEQYF
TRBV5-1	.	CASSLSGASTEAFF
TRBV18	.	CASSPTGGSQQYF
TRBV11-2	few	CASSLDLGFQETQYF
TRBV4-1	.	CASSQEGTRSYEQYF
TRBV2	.	CASHRTQETQYF
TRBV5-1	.	CASSPGRAYNEQFF
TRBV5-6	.	CASSPLGTSAYQETQYF
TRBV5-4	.	CASSFGLAGQETQYF
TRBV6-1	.	CASSEFWGNQPQHF